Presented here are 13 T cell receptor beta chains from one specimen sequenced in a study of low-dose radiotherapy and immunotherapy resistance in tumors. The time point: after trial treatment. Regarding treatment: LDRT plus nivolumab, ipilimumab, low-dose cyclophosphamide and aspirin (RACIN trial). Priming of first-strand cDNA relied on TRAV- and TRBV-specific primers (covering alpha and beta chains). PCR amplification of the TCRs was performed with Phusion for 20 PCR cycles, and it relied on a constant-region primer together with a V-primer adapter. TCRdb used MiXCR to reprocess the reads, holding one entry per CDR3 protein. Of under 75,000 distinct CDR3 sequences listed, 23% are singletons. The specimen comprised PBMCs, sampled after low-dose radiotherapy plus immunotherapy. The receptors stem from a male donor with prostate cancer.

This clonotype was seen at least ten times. The CDR3 bases are TGTGCCACCAAAATCTTCCCCTGCAATCAGCCCCAGCATTTT. It translates to CATKIFPCNQPQHF. V gene TRBV21-1 combines with J gene TRBJ1-5; the table's D gene call, TRBD1, was not cross checked with the DNA. TRBV21-1 is a known pseudogene. The length of the CDR3 is 14 residues.

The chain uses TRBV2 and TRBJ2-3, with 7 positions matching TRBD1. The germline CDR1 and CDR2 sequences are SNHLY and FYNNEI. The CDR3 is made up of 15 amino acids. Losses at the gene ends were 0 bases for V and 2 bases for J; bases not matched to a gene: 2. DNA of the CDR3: TGTGCCAGCAGTGAAGCGGGACAGTACACAGATACGCAGTATTTT. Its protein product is CASSEAGQYTDTQYF.

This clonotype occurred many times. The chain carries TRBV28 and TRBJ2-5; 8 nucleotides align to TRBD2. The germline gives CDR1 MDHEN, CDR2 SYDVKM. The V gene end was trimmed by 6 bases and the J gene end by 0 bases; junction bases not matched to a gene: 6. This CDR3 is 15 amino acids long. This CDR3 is CASSASGSDQETQYF. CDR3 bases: TGTGCCAGCAGCGCAAGCGGGAGCGACCAAGAGACCCAGTACTTC.

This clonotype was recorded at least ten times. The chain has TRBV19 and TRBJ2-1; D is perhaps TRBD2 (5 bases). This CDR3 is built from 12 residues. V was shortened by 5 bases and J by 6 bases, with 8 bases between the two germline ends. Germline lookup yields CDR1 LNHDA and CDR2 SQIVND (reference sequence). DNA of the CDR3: TGTGCCAGTAGTCGAGGGAGCAATGAGCAGTTCTTC. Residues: CASSRGSNEQFF.

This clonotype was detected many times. The CDR3 DNA follows: TGTGCCTGGATCAGCGCCGACAGATCCAACACTGAAGCTTTCTTT. It translates to CAWISADRSNTEAFF. This chain uses TRBV30 with TRBJ1-1; TRBD1 is a possible D gene (5 bases). Germline V gene data show CDR1 as GTSNPN and CDR2 as SVGIG (reference sequence). This CDR3 contains 15 residues. V lost 4 bases, J lost 2 bases, and 17 bases lay in between. Based on the CDR3 plus reference TRBV30 and TRBJ1-1, the full variable domain is SQTIHQWPATLVQPVGSPLSLECTVEGTSNPNLYWYRQAAGRGLQLLFYSVGIGQISSEVPQNLSASRPQDRQFILSSKKLLLSDSGFYLCAWISADRSNTEAFFGQGTRLTVV.

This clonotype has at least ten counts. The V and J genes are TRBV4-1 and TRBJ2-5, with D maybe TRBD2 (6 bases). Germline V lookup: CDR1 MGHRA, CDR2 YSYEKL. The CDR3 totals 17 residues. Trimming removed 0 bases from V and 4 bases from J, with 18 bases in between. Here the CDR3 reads CASSQDPTPGLGETQYF. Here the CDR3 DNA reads TGCGCCAGCAGCCAAGATCCAACGCCGGGACTGGGAGAGACCCAGTACTTC.

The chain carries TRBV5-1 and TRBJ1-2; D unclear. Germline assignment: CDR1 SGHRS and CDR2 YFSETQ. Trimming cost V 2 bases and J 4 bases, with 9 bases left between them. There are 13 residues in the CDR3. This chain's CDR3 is CASSFGETYGYTF. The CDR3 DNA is TGCGCCAGCAGCTTTGGAGAGACCTATGGCTACACCTTC. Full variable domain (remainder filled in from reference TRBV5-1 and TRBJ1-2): KAGVTQTPRYLIKTRGQQVTLSCSPISGHRSVSWYQQTPGQGLQFLFEYFSETQRNKGNFPGRFSGRQFSNSRSEMNVSTLELGDSALYLCASSFGETYGYTFGSGTRLTVV.

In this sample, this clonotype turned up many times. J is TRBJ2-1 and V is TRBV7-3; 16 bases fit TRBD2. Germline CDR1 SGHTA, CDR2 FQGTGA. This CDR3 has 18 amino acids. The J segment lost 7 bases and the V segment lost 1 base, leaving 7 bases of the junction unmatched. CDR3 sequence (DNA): TGTGCCAGCAGCTTAATAGGGACTAGCGGGAGGGCCGGGAATGAGCAGTTCTTC. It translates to CASSLIGTSGRAGNEQFF.

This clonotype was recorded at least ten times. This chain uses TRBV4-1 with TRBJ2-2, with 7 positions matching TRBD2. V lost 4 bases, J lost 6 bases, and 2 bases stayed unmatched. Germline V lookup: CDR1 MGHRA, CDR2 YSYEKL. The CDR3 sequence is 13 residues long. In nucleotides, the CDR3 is TGCGCCAGCAGCCCGGGAGGTCCCGGGGAGCTGTTTTTT. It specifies CASSPGGPGELFF.

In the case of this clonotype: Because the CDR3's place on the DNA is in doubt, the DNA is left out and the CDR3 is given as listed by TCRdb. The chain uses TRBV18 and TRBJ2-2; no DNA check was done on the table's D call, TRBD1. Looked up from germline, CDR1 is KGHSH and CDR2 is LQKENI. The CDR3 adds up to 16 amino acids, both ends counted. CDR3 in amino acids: CASSPGQGASGELFFF.

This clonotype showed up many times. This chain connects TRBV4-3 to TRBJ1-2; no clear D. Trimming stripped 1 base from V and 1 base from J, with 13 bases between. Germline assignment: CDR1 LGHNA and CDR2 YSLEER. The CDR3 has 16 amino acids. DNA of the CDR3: TGCGCCAGCAGCCAAGGGGCCAGCGGGAATAACTATGGCTACACCTTC. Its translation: CASSQGASGNNYGYTF.

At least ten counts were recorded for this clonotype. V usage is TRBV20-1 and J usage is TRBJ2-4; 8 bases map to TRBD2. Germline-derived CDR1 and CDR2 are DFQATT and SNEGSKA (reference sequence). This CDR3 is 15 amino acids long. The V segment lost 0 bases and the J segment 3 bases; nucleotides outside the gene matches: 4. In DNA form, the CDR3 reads TGCAGTGCTAGAGAAGCGGGAGTAGGCAAAAACATTCAGTACTTC. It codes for CSAREAGVGKNIQYF.

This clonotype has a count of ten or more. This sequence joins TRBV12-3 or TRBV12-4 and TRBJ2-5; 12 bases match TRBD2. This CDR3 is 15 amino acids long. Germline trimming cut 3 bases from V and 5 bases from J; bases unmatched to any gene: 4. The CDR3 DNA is TGTGCCAGCAGTTTCTCTAGCGGGGGGGCCGAGACCCAGTACTTC. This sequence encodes CASSFSSGGAETQYF.